This is a list of T cell receptor beta chains from one sample in a study of shared clonotypes between healthy human individuals. The repertoire was sequenced with immunoSEQ multiplex PCR; TCRdb's copy has only in-frame clones and lacks some. The sample has around 620,000 clones, approximately 95% seen once. Sequenced input: naive CD8+ T cells sorted from blood. The receptors originated from a woman aged 25-40 years in good health. The CDR3 runs from the conserved cysteine through the conserved F or W. Each record gives: CDR3 DNA, CDR3 protein, clone size, D gene, J gene, V gene. A D gene is named only where the DNA matches it firmly. Clone size is not always given. Where it is, it says once, few, many or a class for expanded clones.

TGTGCCAGCAGCCAAGGGCAGGAGAGCACCGGGGAGCTGTTTTTT	CASSQGQESTGELFF	-	-	TRBJ2-2	TRBV14
TGTGCCAGCAGCAGGCACGGGGAATATGCAACTAATGAAAAACTGTTTTTT	CASSRHGEYATNEKLFF	-	-	TRBJ1-4	TRBV7-6
TGTGCCAGTAGCGCCGGGACAGGGACATACGAGCAGTACTTC	CASSAGTGTYEQYF	-	TRBD1	TRBJ2-7	TRBV19
TGTGCCAGCAGCCCTCCTCTAGCGGGTTTGGCCTACGAGCAGTACTTC	CASSPPLAGLAYEQYF	-	TRBD2	TRBJ2-7	TRBV28
TGTGCCAGTAGTCTCCAGGGTGGAGGTAATAATGAGCAGTTCTTC	CASSLQGGGNNEQFF	-	-	TRBJ2-1	TRBV19
TGTGCCAGCAGCGGAGGGACCACGAACACCGGGGAGCTGTTTTTT	CASSGGTTNTGELFF	-	-	TRBJ2-2	TRBV9
TGTGCCAGCAGTGAATATGTCGAGCAGTACTTC	CASSEYVEQYF	-	-	TRBJ2-7	TRBV2
TGTGCCAGCAGGATAGGAGGGGGAGCAACATACGAGCAGTACTTC	CASRIGGGATYEQYF	-	-	TRBJ2-7	TRBV28
TGTGCCAGCAGCCCCACTAGGCTGGGAGAAAAACTGTTTTTT	CASSPTRLGEKLFF	-	-	TRBJ1-4	TRBV5-5
TGTGCCAGCAGCTTAGCGCTATCGGGGACAGGGAGGTTTAGGTCCTACGAGCAGTACTTC	CASSLALSGTGRFRSYEQYF	-	TRBD1	TRBJ2-7	TRBV7-6
TGTGCCAGCAGTTTTGGGGTTTCCTATGGCTACACCTTC	CASSFGVSYGYTF	-	-	TRBJ1-2	TRBV27
TGTGCCAGCAGCTTCGGACAGGGGGAAGCCGGGGATACCCAGTACTTC	CASSFGQGEAGDTQYF	-	TRBD1	TRBJ2-5	TRBV7-9
TGTGCCAGCAGCGCGGGACAGGGCTCAGATACGCAGTATTTT	CASSAGQGSDTQYF	-	TRBD1	TRBJ2-3	TRBV9
TGTGCCAGCAGCGTCGGACAGGGGATGACTGAAGCTTTCTTT	CASSVGQGMTEAFF	-	TRBD1	TRBJ1-1	TRBV9
TGTGCCAGCAGCTTCGGGGACTTGGAGACCCAGTACTTC	CASSFGDLETQYF	-	-	TRBJ2-5	TRBV5-4
TGTGCCAGCAGCATGGGGACAGCTTTTGTCGCAGATACGCAGTATTTT	CASSMGTAFVADTQYF	-	TRBD1	TRBJ2-3	TRBV13
TGTGCCAGCAGCCAAGATATAGGCAGCACTGAAGCTTTCTTT	CASSQDIGSTEAFF	once	-	TRBJ1-1	TRBV4-2
TGTGCCAGCAGATTACAGAACATGAACACTGAAGCTTTCTTT	CASRLQNMNTEAFF	few	-	TRBJ1-1	TRBV27
TGTGCCAGCAGTTACGGCGGTACCACAGATACGCAGTATTTT	CASSYGGTTDTQYF	-	-	TRBJ2-3	TRBV6-5
TGCGCCAGCAGCCTGGCAGGCCACTACGAGCAGTACTTC	CASSLAGHYEQYF	-	-	TRBJ2-7	TRBV4-1
TGTGCCAGCAGGGCGACAGGGAAGAACGGCTACACCTTC	CASRATGKNGYTF	-	TRBD1	TRBJ1-2	TRBV5-8
TGTGCCAGCAGTTACTCGAACGGAAGGGGAGAGACCCAGTACTTC	CASSYSNGRGETQYF	-	-	TRBJ2-5	TRBV6-5